The 8 T cell receptor beta chains listed next were all sequenced from one sample in a study of beta chain features in type 1 diabetes. Expressed TCRB transcripts were sequenced after all isolated RNA was converted to cDNA. Profiling relied on immunoSEQ multiplex PCR, and the TCRdb table lists in-frame clones only, not all of them. The repertoire includes just over 150,000 clones, 11% of them detected once, and roughly 1.9% sits in the top ten. The sequenced sample consisted of central memory CD4+ T cells from blood. All receptors come from a man between 18 and 35 years old in good health.

The chain has TRBV30 and TRBJ2-5; D is uncertain. CDR1 is GTSNPN, CDR2 SVGIG, per germline (reference sequence). The V gene lost 2 bases and the J gene lost 1 base, with 5 bases spanning the gap. This CDR3 comprises 12 residues. CDR3 loop: CAWSQLQETQYF. As DNA, the CDR3 is TGTGCCTGGAGTCAGCTCCAAGAGACCCAGTACTTC.

The V call is TRBV20-1, the J call TRBJ1-2, with D possibly TRBD1 on 5 matching bases. The CDR3 totals 11 residues. Trimming removed 4 bases at V and 7 bases at J, with 10 bases between. Germline V CDR1 and CDR2: DFQATT, SNEGSKA (reference sequence). Here the CDR3 DNA reads TGCAGTGCTACCCCGGGGGGTGGCTACACCTTC. It specifies CSATPGGGYTF.

This clone was observed a few times. The chain combines TRBV30 with TRBJ2-5; D gene uncertain. TRBJ2-7 explains the end of the DNA better; the J call may be wrong. Germline V lookup: CDR1 GTSNPN, CDR2 SVGIG (reference sequence). The CDR3 runs to 12 residues. CDR3 DNA sequence: TGTGCCTGGGGGTCAGAGTCCTACGAGCAGTACTTC. Its protein product is CAWGSESYEQYF.

This clone turned up a few times. The chain joins TRBV28 to TRBJ2-2; possibly TRBD2 for D (6 bases). The ends were cut back, 7 bases at V and 4 bases at J, with 10 bases in the middle. The germline V gene has CDR1 MDHEN and CDR2 SYDVKM. The length of the CDR3 is 13 residues. The CDR3 loop reads CASIGGSTGELFF. The DNA for the CDR3 is TGTGCCAGCATCGGGGGATCCACCGGGGAGCTGTTTTTT.

Only a few counts were recorded for this clone. The chain has TRBV5-5 and TRBJ1-2, with unresolved D. V was clipped by 4 bases and J by 8 bases, with 15 bases between them. Germline V gives CDR1 SGHKS, CDR2 YYEKEE (reference sequence). CDR3 length: 13 residues. CDR3 DNA: TGTGCCAGCAGCCTGGCAGCCCTCGGAGGCTACACCTTC. It encodes CASSLAALGGYTF.

This clone was found a few times. This rearrangement joins TRBV30 to TRBJ1-1, with unresolved D. The CDR3 extends over 14 amino acids. The germline V gene encodes CDR1 GTSNPN and CDR2 SVGIG (reference sequence). V lost 0 bases and J lost 1, with 9 bases in between. In nucleotides, the CDR3 is TGTGCCTGGAGTGTATCATACGGGAACACTGAAGCTTTCTTT. Translation: CAWSVSYGNTEAFF.

J is TRBJ2-2 and V is TRBV10-3; weak D call: TRBD1 (5 bases). V was cut by 0 bases and J by 7 bases, with 12 bases left in between. Germline CDR1 ENHRY, CDR2 SYGVKD. The CDR3 runs 15 residues. The DNA of the CDR3 is TGTGCCATCAGTGAGTCGGCCAGAAGGGGCGGGGAGCTGTTTTTT. This translates into CAISESARRGGELFF.

The J gene is TRBJ2-1, the V gene TRBV28; D tentatively fits TRBD1 or TRBD2 (6 bases each). V lost 9 bases to trimming and J lost 5 bases, with 17 bases between them. This CDR3 has 14 amino acids. Per the germline V gene, CDR1 is MDHEN and CDR2 is SYDVKM. The DNA of the CDR3 is TGTGCCAGTGGAGAGGGGGGCAACAACAATGAGCAGTTCTTC. It translates to CASGEGGNNNEQFF.